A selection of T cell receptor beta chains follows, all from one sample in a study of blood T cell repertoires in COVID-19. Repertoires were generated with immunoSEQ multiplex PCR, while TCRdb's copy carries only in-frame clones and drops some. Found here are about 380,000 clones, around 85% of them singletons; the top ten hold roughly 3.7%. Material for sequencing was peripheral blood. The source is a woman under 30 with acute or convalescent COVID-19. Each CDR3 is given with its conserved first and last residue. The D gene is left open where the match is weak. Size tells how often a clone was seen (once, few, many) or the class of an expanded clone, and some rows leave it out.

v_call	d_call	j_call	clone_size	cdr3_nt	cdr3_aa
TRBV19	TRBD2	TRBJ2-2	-	TGTGCCAGAAGACTAGCGGGAGGGCCCAACACCGGGGAGCTGTTTTTT	CARRLAGGPNTGELFF
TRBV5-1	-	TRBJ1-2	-	TGCGCCAGCAGTAGTGGGCCTTTGGAGGGGGGCTACACCTTC	CASSSGPLEGGYTF
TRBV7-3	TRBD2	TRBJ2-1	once	TGTGCCAGCAGCCCCGGGACTAGCGGGAATGAGCAGTTCTTC	CASSPGTSGNEQFF
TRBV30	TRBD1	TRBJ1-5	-	TGTGCCTGGAGTGGACAGGGGGCATTTCAGCCCCAGCATTTT	CAWSGQGAFQPQHF
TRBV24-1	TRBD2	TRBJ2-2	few	TGTGCCACCATGAACCCGGGACTAGCCCACGGGGAGCTGTTTTTT	CATMNPGLAHGELFF
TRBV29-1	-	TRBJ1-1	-	TGCACAGACAGCTACACTGAAGCTTTCTTT	CTDSYTEAFF
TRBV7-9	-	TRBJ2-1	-	TGTGCCAGCAGCTTCGGGGAGAGGGCTCTAGGGAATGAGCAGTTCTTC	CASSFGERALGNEQFF
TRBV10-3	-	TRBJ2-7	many	TGTGCCATCAGTGAGTCTTACGGGGGGCCGGGAGAGCAGTACTTC	CAISESYGGPGEQYF
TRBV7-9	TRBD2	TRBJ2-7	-	TGTGCCAGCAGGCCGGGGAAGCGGGAGGAGGGCGAGCAGTACTTC	CASRPGKREEGEQYF
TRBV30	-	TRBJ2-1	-	TGTGCCTGGAGTGTACTGGGCAGGGATGAGCAGTTCTTC	CAWSVLGRDEQFF
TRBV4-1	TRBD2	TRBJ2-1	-	TGCGCCAGCAGCCAAGAGACTAGCGCCTACAATGAGCAGTTCTTC	CASSQETSAYNEQFF
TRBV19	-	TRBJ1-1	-	TGTGCCAGTAGTATCGACAGGACCCTGTACACTGAAGCTTTCTTT	CASSIDRTLYTEAFF
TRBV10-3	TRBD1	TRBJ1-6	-	TGTGCCATCAGTGAAGGGGGCAGGGGGGATTCACCCCTCCACTTT	CAISEGGRGDSPLHF
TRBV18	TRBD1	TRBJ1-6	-	TGTGCCAGCTCACCTCCCGGGACAGGGAATAATTCACCCCTCCACTTT	CASSPPGTGNNSPLHF
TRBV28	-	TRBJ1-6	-	TGTGCCAGCAGTTTGAGGGATAATTCACCCCTCCACTTT	CASSLRDNSPLHF
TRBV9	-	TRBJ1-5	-	TGTGCCAGCAGCGCGGACAGCAATAGCAATCAGCCCCAGCATTTT	CASSADSNSNQPQHF
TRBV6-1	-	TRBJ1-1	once	TGTGCCAGCAGTGGTGGGAGAAACATACCGAACACTGAAGCTTTCTTT	CASSGGRNIPNTEAFF
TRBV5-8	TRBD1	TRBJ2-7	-	TGTGCCAGCAGCTTTACAGGACAGGTGACCGAGCAGTACTTC	CASSFTGQVTEQYF
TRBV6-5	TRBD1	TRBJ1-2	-	TGTGCCAGCAGTTACCTAGGACAGGCTGGCTACACCTTC	CASSYLGQAGYTF
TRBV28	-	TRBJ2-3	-	TGTGCCAGCACCGAGTACCCGACTAGCACAGATACGCAGTATTTT	CASTEYPTSTDTQYF
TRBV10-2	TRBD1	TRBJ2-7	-	TGCGCCAGCAGTGAGTCGATAGGGACAGGGGGAACCGAGCAGTACTTC	CASSESIGTGGTEQYF
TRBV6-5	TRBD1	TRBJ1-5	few	TGTGCCAGCAGGGGACAGGGGGGTAGCAATCAGCCCCAGCATTTT	CASRGQGGSNQPQHF
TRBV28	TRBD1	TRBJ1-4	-	TGTGCCAGCAGTTTATGGGACAGGGTGAATGAAAAACTGTTTTTT	CASSLWDRVNEKLFF
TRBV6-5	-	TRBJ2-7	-	TGTGCCAGCAGTTCCTACATGACCCGGGGCGAGCAGTACTTC	CASSSYMTRGEQYF
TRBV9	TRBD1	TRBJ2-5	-	TGTGCCAGCAGCGCCGGACAGGGTGGAGAGACCCAGTACTTC	CASSAGQGGETQYF
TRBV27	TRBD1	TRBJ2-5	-	TGTGCCAGCAGTTTATTCCCGGGACAGGCAGAGACCCAGTACTTC	CASSLFPGQAETQYF
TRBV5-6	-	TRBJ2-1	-	TGTGCCAGCAGCTTGGAAGGGGTGGGAGGAAATGAGCAGTTCTTC	CASSLEGVGGNEQFF
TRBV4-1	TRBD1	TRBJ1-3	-	TGCGCCAGCAGCCACATAGGGGGCGGAAACACCATATATTTT	CASSHIGGGNTIYF
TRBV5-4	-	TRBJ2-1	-	TGTGCCAGCAGCCATGACAGGGATGTCGGCGGGACACTACAATTGGAGCAGTTCTTC	CASSHDRDVGGTLQLEQFF
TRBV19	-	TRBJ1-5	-	TGTGCCAGTAGTAAGCTGGGCAGCAATCAGCCCCAGCATTTT	CASSKLGSNQPQHF
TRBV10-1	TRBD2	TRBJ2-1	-	TGCGCCAGCAGTGAGACCGGCCTAGCGGGAGTGGGGTCCTACAATGAGCAGTTCTTC	CASSETGLAGVGSYNEQFF
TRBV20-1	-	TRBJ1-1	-	TGCAGTGCGAGGGACAACAGTGAAGCTTTCTTT	CSARDNSEAFF
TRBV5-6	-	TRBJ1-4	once	TGTGCCAGCAGCTTGTCGCCAGGCGATAATGAAAAACTGTTTTTT	CASSLSPGDNEKLFF
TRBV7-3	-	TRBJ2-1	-	TGTGCCAGCAGTCCAGATCAGGATGAGCAGTTCTTC	CASSPDQDEQFF
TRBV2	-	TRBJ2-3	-	TGTGCCGTCACCGGTAGCACGCAAGATACGCAGTATTTT	CAVTGSTQDTQYF
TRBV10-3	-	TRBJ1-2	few	TGTGCCATCGATTCGATGGCATCTAACTATGGCTACACCTTC	CAIDSMASNYGYTF
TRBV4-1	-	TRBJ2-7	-	TGCGCCAGCAGCGCCGGCCAGGGGGGATACGAGCAGTACTTC	CASSAGQGGYEQYF
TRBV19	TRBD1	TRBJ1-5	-	TGTGCCAGTAGTATGGGGCAGGGGGCTGATCAGCCCCAGCATTTT	CASSMGQGADQPQHF
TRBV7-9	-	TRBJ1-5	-	TGTGCCAGCAGCTCACAGGATTCCAATCAGCCCCAGCATTTT	CASSSQDSNQPQHF
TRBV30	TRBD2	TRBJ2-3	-	TGTGCCTGGAGACACGGGGGGGCGACAGATACGCAGTATTTT	CAWRHGGATDTQYF